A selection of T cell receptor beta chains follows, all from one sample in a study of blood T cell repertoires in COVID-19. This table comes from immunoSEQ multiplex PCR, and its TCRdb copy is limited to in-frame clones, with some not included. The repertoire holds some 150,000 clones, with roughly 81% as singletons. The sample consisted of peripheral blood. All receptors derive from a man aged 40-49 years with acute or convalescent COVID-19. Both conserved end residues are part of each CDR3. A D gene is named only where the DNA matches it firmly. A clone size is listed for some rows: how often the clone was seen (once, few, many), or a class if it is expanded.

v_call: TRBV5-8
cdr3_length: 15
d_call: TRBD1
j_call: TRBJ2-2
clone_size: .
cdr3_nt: TGTGCCAGCAGTTCCGGGACAGGGATGCCCGGGGAGCTGTTTTTT
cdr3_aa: CASSSGTGMPGELFF

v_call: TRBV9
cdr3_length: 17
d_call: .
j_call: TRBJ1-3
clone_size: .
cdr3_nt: TGTGCCAGCAGCCCTCAACAGGGCCCCCGTTCTGGAAACACCATATATTTT
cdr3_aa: CASSPQQGPRSGNTIYF

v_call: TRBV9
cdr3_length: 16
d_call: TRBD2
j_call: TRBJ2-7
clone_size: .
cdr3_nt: TGTGCCAGCAGCGTAGGCCTCGGCGGGGGGGCCCACGAGCAGTACTTC
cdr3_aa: CASSVGLGGGAHEQYF

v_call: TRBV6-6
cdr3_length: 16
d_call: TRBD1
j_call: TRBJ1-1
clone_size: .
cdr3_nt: TGTGCCAGCAGTTACCTTACCGGGACAGAGAACACTGAAGCTTTCTTT
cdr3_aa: CASSYLTGTENTEAFF

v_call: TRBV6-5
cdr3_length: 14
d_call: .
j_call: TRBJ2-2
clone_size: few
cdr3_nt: TGTGCCAGCACCAACCGAGGGGGCACCGGGGAGCTGTTTTTT
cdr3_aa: CASTNRGGTGELFF

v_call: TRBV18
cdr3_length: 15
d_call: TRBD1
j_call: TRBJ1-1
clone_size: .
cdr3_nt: TGTGCCAGCTCACCCCCTGGGACAGCCAACACTGAAGCTTTCTTT
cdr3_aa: CASSPPGTANTEAFF

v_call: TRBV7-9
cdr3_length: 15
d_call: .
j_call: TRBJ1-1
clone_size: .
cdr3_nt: TGTGCCAGCAGCTACCCGACAGATTTGAACACTGAAGCTTTCTTT
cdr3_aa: CASSYPTDLNTEAFF

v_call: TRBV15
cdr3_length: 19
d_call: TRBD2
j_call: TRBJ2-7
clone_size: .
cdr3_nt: TGTGCCACCAGCAGAGGAGTGGGGGTAGCGGGGGTTAACTCCTACGAGCAGTACTTC
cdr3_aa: CATSRGVGVAGVNSYEQYF

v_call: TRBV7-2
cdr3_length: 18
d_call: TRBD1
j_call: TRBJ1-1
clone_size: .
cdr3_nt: TGTGCCAGCAGCTTCCCGGAGCAGGGGGCATTTCCTGTCGCTGAAGCTTTCTTT
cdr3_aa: CASSFPEQGAFPVAEAFF

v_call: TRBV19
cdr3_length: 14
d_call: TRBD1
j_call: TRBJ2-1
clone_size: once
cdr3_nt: TGTGCCAGTAGTATGGGACAGTGGGGCAATGAGCAGTTCTTC
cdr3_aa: CASSMGQWGNEQFF

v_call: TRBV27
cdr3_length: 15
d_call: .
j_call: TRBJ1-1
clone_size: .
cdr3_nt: TGTGCCAGCAGTTCGGGACAAATTATGAACACTGAAGCTTTCTTT
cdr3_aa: CASSSGQIMNTEAFF

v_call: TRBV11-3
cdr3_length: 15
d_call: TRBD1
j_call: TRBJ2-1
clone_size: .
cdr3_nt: TGTGCCAGCAGCTCCTCCGGGACAGGGGGCCGTGAGCAGTTCTTC
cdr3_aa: CASSSSGTGGREQFF

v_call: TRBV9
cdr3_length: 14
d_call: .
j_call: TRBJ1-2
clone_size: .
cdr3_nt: TGTGCCAGCAGCGTATCCACGGCTAACTATGGCTACACCTTC
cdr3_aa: CASSVSTANYGYTF